What follows describes a single T cell receptor (beta chain). What it binds is unknown. One entry per CDR3 protein, called by TCRdb with MiXCR from the RT-PCR reads. The sample carries 430,000 or so distinct CDR3 sequences, roughly 9.8% recorded once. The CDR3 has 16 amino acids. Trimming left V 0 bases short and J 1 base short, with 9 bases between. Germline-derived CDR1 and CDR2 are SGHVS and FNYEAQ. The data derive from a study of response to subunit inactivated influenza vaccine. Overall study results and limits: Every seasonal influenza vaccination brings in few new T cells, the authors suggested.

This TCR was recovered from a man aged 50 to 60 who received an inactivated influenza vaccine. This rearrangement joins TRBV7-6 to TRBJ2-2, with D unresolved. The sequencing here drew on PBMCs from blood, taken roughly 47 days after vaccination. The CDR3 loop is CASSLAVVGNTGELFF. As DNA, the CDR3 is TGTGCCAGCAGCTTAGCTGTTGTAGGGAACACCGGGGAGCTGTTTTTT. The full variable domain, completed using reference TRBV7-6 and TRBJ2-2, is GAGVSQSPRYKVTKRGQDVALRCDPISGHVSLYWYRQALGQGPEFLTYFNYEAQQDKSGLPNDRFSAERPEGSISTLTIQRTEQRDSAMYRCASSLAVVGNTGELFFGEGSRLTVL.